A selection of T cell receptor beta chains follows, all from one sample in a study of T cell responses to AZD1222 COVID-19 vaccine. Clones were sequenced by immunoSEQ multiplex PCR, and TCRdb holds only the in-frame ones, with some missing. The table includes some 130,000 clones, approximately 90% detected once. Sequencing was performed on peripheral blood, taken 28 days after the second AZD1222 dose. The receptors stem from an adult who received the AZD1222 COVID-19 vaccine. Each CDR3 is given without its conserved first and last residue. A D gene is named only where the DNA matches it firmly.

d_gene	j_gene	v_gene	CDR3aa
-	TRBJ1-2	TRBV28	ASSDARYYGYT
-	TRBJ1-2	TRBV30	AWSDRNYGYT
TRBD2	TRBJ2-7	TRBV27	ASNHPVVAGTYEQY
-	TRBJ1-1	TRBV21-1	ASSKDGDRGPIYRTEAF
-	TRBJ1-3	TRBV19	ASSIEAASGNTIY
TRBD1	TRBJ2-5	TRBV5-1	ASSLVSGGETQY
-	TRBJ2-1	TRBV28	ASSNHRGGREQF
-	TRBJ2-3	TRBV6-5	ASTENIITDTQY
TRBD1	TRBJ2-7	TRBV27	ASSLLGQGVYEQY
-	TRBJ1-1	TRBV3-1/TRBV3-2	ASSPPTGRSEAF
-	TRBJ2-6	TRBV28	ASSFVGSGANVLT
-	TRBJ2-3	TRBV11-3	ASSLDVLNTQY
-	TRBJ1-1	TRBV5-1	ASSLEPGRNTEAF
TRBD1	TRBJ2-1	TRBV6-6	ASSRQGDNEQF
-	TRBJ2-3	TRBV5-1	ASSLSTDTQY
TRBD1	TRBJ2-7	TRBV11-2	ASSLLRQGLYEQY
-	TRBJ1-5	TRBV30	AWSPLSTGLLTSQH
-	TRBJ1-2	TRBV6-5	ASSYSGTVANYGYT
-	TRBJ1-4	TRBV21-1	ASSTGPSTNEKLF
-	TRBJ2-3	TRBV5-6	ASSLFPPSTDTQY
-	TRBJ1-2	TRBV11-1	ASSVVGNYGYT
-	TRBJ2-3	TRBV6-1	ASSETYPRDTQY
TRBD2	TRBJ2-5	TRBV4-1	ASSQDVGLAGRQETQY
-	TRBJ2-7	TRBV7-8	ASSNTGLYEQY
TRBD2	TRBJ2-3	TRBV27	ASPTSGTSTDTQY
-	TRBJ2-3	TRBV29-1	SVLPGVSTDTQY
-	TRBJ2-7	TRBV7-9	ASSSDTSYEQY
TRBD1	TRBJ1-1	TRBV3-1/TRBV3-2	ASSPTGGSNTEAF
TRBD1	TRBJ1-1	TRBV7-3	ASSSPGTGPTEAF
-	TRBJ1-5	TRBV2	ASSEAPGGDQPQH
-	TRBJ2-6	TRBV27	ASRAVGDSGANVLT
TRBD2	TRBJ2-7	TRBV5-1	ASSRGTSGSHEQY
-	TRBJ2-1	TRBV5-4	ASSLPGGEEQF
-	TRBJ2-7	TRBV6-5	ASSYGGIEY
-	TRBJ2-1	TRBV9	ASSKGGLYNEQF
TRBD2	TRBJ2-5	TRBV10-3	AIAGLEKETQY
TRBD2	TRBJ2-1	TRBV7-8	ASSLRPASGNRLEQF
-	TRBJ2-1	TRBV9	ASSASVSGQYNEQF
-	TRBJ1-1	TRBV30	AWSRLWGMNTEAF
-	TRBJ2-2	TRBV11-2	ASSLSGALTGELF
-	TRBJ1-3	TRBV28	ASSPHSDSSGNTIY
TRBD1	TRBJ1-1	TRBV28	ASRHRGLKAF
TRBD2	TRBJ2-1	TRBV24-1	ATTPGTSGRNEQF
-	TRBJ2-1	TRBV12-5	ASGLRDVSYNEQF
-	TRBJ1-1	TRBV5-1	ATSDGDGNTEAF
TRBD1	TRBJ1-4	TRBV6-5	ASRQGQYEKLF
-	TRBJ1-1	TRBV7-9	ASSLLGGNTEAF
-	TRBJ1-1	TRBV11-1	ASSSQGGTYTEAF
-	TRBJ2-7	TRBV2	ASSDLGQSYEQY
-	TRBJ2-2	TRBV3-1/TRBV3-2	ASSQEPNTGELF
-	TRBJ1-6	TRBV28	ASSDQNSPLH
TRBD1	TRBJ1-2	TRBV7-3	ASSPGQGLYGYT
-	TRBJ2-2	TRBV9	ASSDDLGNTGELF
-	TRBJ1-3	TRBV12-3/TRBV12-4	ASSFEGNTIY
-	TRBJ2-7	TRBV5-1	ASSSNRAVGYEQY
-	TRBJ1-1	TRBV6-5	ASSGVPNTEAF
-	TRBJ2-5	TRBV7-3	ASSLGRHQETQY
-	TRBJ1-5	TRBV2	ASSEALTITPQH
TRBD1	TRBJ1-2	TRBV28	ASSSPGQGTLDYGYT